The 19 T cell receptor beta chains below all came from one sample that was sequenced in a study of blood T cell repertoires in COVID-19. Profiled with immunoSEQ multiplex PCR; TCRdb holds only in-frame clones, not every one. The sample contains under 200,000 clones, more than 85% of which appear only once. Sequencing input: PBMCs or T cells enriched from blood (not recorded which). The receptors were gathered from a woman aged 50 to 60 who had recovered from COVID-19.

The chain recombines TRBV6-5 with TRBJ2-3; 9 bases are a match to TRBD2. The CDR3 contains 15 residues. Germline assignment: CDR1 MNHEY and CDR2 SVGAGI. Losses at the gene ends were 6 bases for V and 1 base for J; bases not matched to a gene: 5. CDR3 DNA sequence: TGTGCCAGCAGATATCGGACTAGCGGCACAGATACGCAGTATTTT. This gives the protein CASRYRTSGTDTQYF.

Ten or more counts support this clone. This chain links TRBV7-2 with TRBJ2-7; D remains unclear. The CDR3 loop spans 16 amino acids. The V end was cut by 0 bases, the J end by 0 bases, with 12 bases between. CDR1 is SGHTA and CDR2 is FQGNSA in the germline V gene. CDR3 coding DNA: TGTGCCAGCAGCTTAGCCAATCTGGGCCCCTCCTACGAGCAGTACTTC. It encodes CASSLANLGPSYEQYF.

This chain links TRBV11-2 with TRBJ1-5; 8 nucleotides match TRBD1. Germline V gene lookup returns CDR1 SGHAT and CDR2 FQNNGV. The V gene end was trimmed by 4 bases and the J gene end by 7 bases; junction bases not matched to a gene: 9. This CDR3 has 15 residues. The CDR3 region is CASSSGQGGGQPQHF. CDR3 in DNA: TGTGCCAGCAGCTCCGGACAGGGAGGGGGACAGCCCCAGCATTTT.

This clone was detected only a few times. This rearrangement joins TRBV21-1 to TRBJ2-3; the tabulated D call, TRBD2, remains unverified against the DNA. TRBV21-1 is a pseudogene locus. The CDR3 is 18 residues long. CDR3 in DNA: TGTGCCAGCAGCATACAACTGACTAGCGGGGTAAGCACAGATACGCAGTATTTT. Translating gives CASSIQLTSGVSTDTQYF.

The gene calls are TRBV5-1 and TRBJ2-2; 12 positions agree with TRBD2. Germline V gene lookup returns CDR1 SGHRS and CDR2 YFSETQ. Losses at the gene ends were 1 base for V and 4 bases for J; bases not matched to a gene: 14. The CDR3 spans 20 residues. DNA for the CDR3: TGCGCCAGCAGCTTGCGACTAGCGGGAGACCAAGCCCTTACCACCGGGGAGCTGTTTTTT. This codes for CASSLRLAGDQALTTGELFF. Full variable domain (missing parts from reference TRBV5-1 and TRBJ2-2): KAGVTQTPRYLIKTRGQQVTLSCSPISGHRSVSWYQQTPGQGLQFLFEYFSETQRNKGNFPGRFSGRQFSNSRSEMNVSTLELGDSALYLCASSLRLAGDQALTTGELFFGEGSRLTVL.

The chain carries TRBV19 and TRBJ2-5; the match to TRBD1 covers 10 bases. V lost 3 bases and J lost 5; bases outside the gene matches: 3. The CDR3 is made up of 14 amino acids. Germline V gene data show CDR1 as LNHDA and CDR2 as SQIVND (reference sequence). CDR3 sequence (DNA): TGTGCCAGTAGTATCCGGACAGGGGGGGAGACCCAGTACTTC. This encodes CASSIRTGGETQYF.

The V and J genes are TRBV5-5 and TRBJ2-7; a possible D gene is TRBD2 (5 bases). This CDR3 comprises 15 residues. V was clipped by 5 bases and J by 0 bases, with 15 bases between them. The germline V gene encodes CDR1 SGHKS and CDR2 YYEKEE (reference sequence). The CDR3 here is CASRLGLSGSYEQYF. CDR3 DNA sequence: TGTGCCAGCAGGCTGGGGTTAAGCGGCTCCTACGAGCAGTACTTC.

V is TRBV9 and J is TRBJ2-2; possibly TRBD1 for D (7 bases). The CDR3 sequence is 16 residues long. Trimming removed 0 bases at V and 4 bases at J, with 13 bases between. Germline V gene data show CDR1 as SGDLS and CDR2 as YYNGEE. CDR3 in amino acids: CASSVVNRGGTGELFF. CDR3 coding DNA: TGTGCCAGCAGCGTAGTTAACAGGGGAGGCACCGGGGAGCTGTTTTTT.

This chain uses TRBV7-2 with TRBJ2-3, with D perhaps TRBD2 (6 bases). Germline V gene data show CDR1 as SGHTA and CDR2 as FQGNSA. The V end lost 4 bases, the J end lost 4 bases, and 15 bases lay between the germline ends. This CDR3 contains 15 residues. As DNA, the CDR3 is TGTGCCAGCAGCTCAGCCCGACTAGAAGCAGATACGCAGTATTTT. Translating it yields CASSSARLEADTQYF.

This clone was seen only once. This same CDR3 is encoded by further DNA sequences in the sample. The chain employs TRBV5-4 and TRBJ2-1, with TRBD2 matching 11 bases. The CDR3 is made up of 15 amino acids. Germline trimming cut 3 bases from V and 3 bases from J; bases unmatched to any gene: 2. The germline V gene encodes CDR1 SGHNT and CDR2 YYREEE (reference sequence). The CDR3 region is CASSSGTSGYNEQFF. The CDR3 DNA is TGTGCCAGCAGCTCGGGGACTAGCGGCTACAATGAGCAGTTCTTC.

The gene calls are TRBV3-1 (or the pseudogene TRBV3-2) and TRBJ2-6; 9 positions match TRBD2. The junction had 7 bases not matched to a gene; V was cut back by 1 base and J by 0 bases. CDR1 is LGHDT and CDR2 is YNNKEL in the germline V gene (reference sequence). The CDR3 extends over 19 amino acids. CDR3 loop: CASSQGILAGPSGANVLTF. The CDR3 DNA reads as TGTGCCAGCAGCCAAGGTATCCTAGCGGGACCCTCTGGGGCCAACGTCCTGACTTTC.

The chain couples TRBV28 to TRBJ1-6; D is undetermined. The germline CDR1 and CDR2 sequences are MDHEN and SYDVKM. Trimming shortened V by 1 base and J by 7 bases, and 11 bases separated the two germline ends. The CDR3 has 15 amino acids. CDR3 sequence (DNA): TGTGCCAGCAGTTTATTGGCACAGTCCAATTCACCCCTCCACTTT. Translating gives CASSLLAQSNSPLHF.

This chain joins TRBV6-5 and TRBJ2-1; 7 nucleotides agree with TRBD1. From germline, CDR1 is MNHEY and CDR2 SVGAGI. The CDR3 contains 15 residues. V lost 4 bases, J lost 7 bases, and 10 bases stayed unmatched. The CDR3 DNA is TGTGCCAGCAGTTTTACAGGGGTGGGGTTTAATGAGCAGTTCTTC. This gives the protein CASSFTGVGFNEQFF.

The genes are TRBV25-1 and TRBJ2-1, with D perhaps TRBD1 (6 bases). This CDR3 region has 14 residues. With 5 bases removed from V and 6 bases from J, the gap between germline ends came to 14 bases. Germline V CDR1 and CDR2: MGHDK, SYGVNS. The CDR3 nucleotides are TGTGCCAGCAGTCAGGACAGAGTGGGCAATGAGCAGTTCTTC. Translated: CASSQDRVGNEQFF.

The chain uses TRBV2 and TRBJ1-1; tentative D call: TRBD1 (6 bases). The CDR3 contains 13 residues. Germline assignment: CDR1 SNHLY and CDR2 FYNNEI. The V end lost 2 bases, the J end lost 7 bases, and 11 bases lay between the germline ends. CDR3 residues: CASSEQGRLEAFF. The CDR3 DNA reads TGTGCCAGCAGTGAACAGGGGCGACTTGAAGCTTTCTTT.

V and J are TRBV5-5 and TRBJ2-7; 8 nucleotides match TRBD1. The CDR3 has 17 amino acids. Germline CDR1 is SGHKS and CDR2 is YYEKEE (reference sequence). J gave up 2 bases and V 3 bases, and 13 bases lay outside the gene matches. The CDR3 spells CASSSREDRAFTYEQYF. The CDR3, as DNA: TGTGCCAGCAGCTCGAGGGAGGACAGGGCCTTCACCTACGAGCAGTACTTC.

This chain connects TRBV24-1 to TRBJ1-5; TRBD1 matches at 10 bases. After removal of 4 bases from V and 6 bases from J, the junction contained 2 bases not matched to a gene. The CDR3 spans 14 residues. The V gene's germline CDR1 is KGHDR and CDR2 SFDVKD. The CDR3 DNA reads as TGTGCCACCAGTGACGGACAGGGGGGTCAGCCCCAGCATTTT. Encoded protein: CATSDGQGGQPQHF.

The chain links TRBV13 to TRBJ2-7, with TRBD1 matching 9 bases. Germline V CDR1 and CDR2: PRHDT, FYEKMQ (reference sequence). V was pared by 5 bases and J by 2 bases, with 4 bases of the junction left unmatched. CDR3 length: 14 residues. The CDR3 reads CASSRRTGAYEQYF. The CDR3 DNA is TGTGCCAGCAGCAGACGGACAGGGGCCTACGAGCAGTACTTC.

CDR3 sequence (DNA): TGTGCCAGCAGTTATTTCGACAGGGCGGCCACCGGGGAGCTGTTTTTT. The encoded protein is CASSYFDRAATGELFF. The chain joins TRBV27 to TRBJ2-2, with 7 bases identical to TRBD1. The CDR3 spans 16 residues. Germline V gives CDR1 MNHEY, CDR2 SMNVEV (reference sequence). V lost 4 bases and J lost 4; bases outside the gene matches: 9.